The sequence of this T cell receptor beta chain was determined in a study of blood T cells in healthy people across ages. General study results and limits: Changes seen in expanded clonotypes were possibly confounded by donor CMV status left unknown.

This clonotype was seen only a few times. Its antigen is not identified. This CDR3 is 15 amino acids long. The germline V gene encodes CDR1 MNHEY and CDR2 SMNVEV (reference sequence). Trimming cost V 2 bases and J 2 bases, with 7 bases left between them. Primed by a sample-barcoded 5' primer and a J-beta primer mix, a second PCR proceeded for about 6 to 12 cycles. The template-switch adaptor, which had 12 random nucleotides, put a tag on each cDNA molecule. TCRdb re-called the 5' RACE reads with MiXCR, one entry per CDR3 protein. In the table there are about 400,000 distinct CDR3 sequences, 45% to 60% of which are singletons.

J is TRBJ2-6 and V is TRBV27, with a weak D call TRBD2 (5 bases). The sequence was collected from a man between 60 and 75 years old in good health. The sequencing input was blood. This CDR3 reads CASSLRDPGANVLTF. The CDR3 nucleotides read TGTGCCAGCAGTTTACGGGATCCTGGGGCCAACGTCCTGACTTTC.